This is a list of T cell receptor beta chains from one sample in a study of blood T cell dynamics during melanoma immunotherapy. Using immunoSEQ multiplex PCR, the repertoire was profiled, and TCRdb retains in-frame clones only, with some absent. The repertoire holds approximately 7,000 clones, with around 82% as singletons. The sequences come from blood, collected from a patient treated with checkpoint blockade. These receptors originate from a human donor with melanoma. Each CDR3 is given with its conserved first and last residue. The D gene is left open where the match is weak. Clone size is given for some rows only: seen once, a few or many times, or a class if the clone is expanded.

DNA,CDR3,size,J,V,D
TGTGCCAGTTCGCCCGGGACAGGGGTAGCAGGTCAGCCCCAGCATTTT,CASSPGTGVAGQPQHF,NA,TRBJ1-5,TRBV19,TRBD1
TGTGCCAGCAGCAATAGCACTAGCGGGGGGTTCCCAGATACGCAGTATTTT,CASSNSTSGGFPDTQYF,once,TRBJ2-3,TRBV21-1,NA
TGCGCCAGCAGTAGGACGGATCCTTTTGAAGCTTTCTTT,CASSRTDPFEAFF,NA,TRBJ1-1,TRBV5-1,NA
TGTGCCAGCAGTGTTGGGGGGACCACTGAAGCTTTCTTT,CASSVGGTTEAFF,few,TRBJ1-1,TRBV2,NA
TGTGCCAGCAGCTCGGCCAGTTTATCGAGTGTTGGCTACACCTTC,CASSSASLSSVGYTF,once,TRBJ1-2,TRBV7-9,NA
TGTGCCAGCAGTTTGGCCCTAGACAGTAGCAATCAGCCCCAGCATTTT,CASSLALDSSNQPQHF,NA,TRBJ1-5,TRBV28,NA
TGTGCCAGCAGCTTAGCCAGCGGGGGACCTCCAGATACGCAGTATTTT,CASSLASGGPPDTQYF,NA,TRBJ2-3,TRBV7-9,TRBD2
TGTGCCAGCAGCGGGTCGACCTACGAGCAGTACTTC,CASSGSTYEQYF,NA,TRBJ2-7,TRBV7-2,NA
TGTGCCAGCAGTGCCGACAGGGTGGGGGATACGCAGTATTTT,CASSADRVGDTQYF,NA,TRBJ2-3,TRBV25-1,TRBD1
TGCGCCAGCAGCGGCAGGGCAGGTGGCTACACCTTC,CASSGRAGGYTF,NA,TRBJ1-2,TRBV5-1,NA
TGTGCCAGCAGCTTTACGGCTTCTGGAAACACCATATATTTT,CASSFTASGNTIYF,NA,TRBJ1-3,TRBV7-2,NA
TGTGCCAGCAGTTACCTCAGGGGGAGGGACACTGAAGCTTTCTTT,CASSYLRGRDTEAFF,NA,TRBJ1-1,TRBV6-5,TRBD1
TGCGCCAGCAGCTTGGACCCTGATCAGCCCCAGCATTTT,CASSLDPDQPQHF,few,TRBJ1-5,TRBV5-1,NA
TGTGCCAGCAGTTTAAGATTCAATTCACCCCTCCACTTT,CASSLRFNSPLHF,few,TRBJ1-6,TRBV27,NA
TGCGCCAGCAGCCAAGACGGTAGAGGCGGAGGCTACACCTTC,CASSQDGRGGGYTF,few,TRBJ1-2,TRBV4-1,NA
TGTGCCAGCAGCTTTTCGCCGGTTTTCTACGAGCAGTACTTC,CASSFSPVFYEQYF,large,TRBJ2-7,TRBV7-9,NA
TGTGCCATCAGTGTCCCTCGGGGGGAGCTGTTTTTT,CAISVPRGELFF,NA,TRBJ2-2,TRBV6-5,NA
TGTGCCAGCAGCCCCGCAGGGGAGGGCAATCAGCCCCAGCATTTT,CASSPAGEGNQPQHF,few,TRBJ1-5,TRBV6-5,NA
TGTGCCAGCAGCCTACTAGCGGGAATGACAGATACGCAGTATTTT,CASSLLAGMTDTQYF,NA,TRBJ2-3,TRBV6-5,TRBD2
TGTGCCAGCAGCTTAGGGCTAGCCCCGAACACCGGGGAGCTGTTTTTT,CASSLGLAPNTGELFF,NA,TRBJ2-2,TRBV7-1,NA
TGCGCCAGCAGCTCCGAGCGGGGGGGGACAGATACGCAGTATTTT,CASSSERGGTDTQYF,NA,TRBJ2-3,TRBV5-1,TRBD2
TGTGCCAGCATGGCGGGGAGGGGGGAGCTGTTTTTT,CASMAGRGELFF,NA,TRBJ2-2,TRBV5-6,NA
TGCGCCAGCAGTGAGTCTCCCTCCTACGAGCAGTACTTC,CASSESPSYEQYF,NA,TRBJ2-7,TRBV5-1,NA
TGTGCCAGCAGCTTAACTAGCGGGGGCTCCTACGAGCAGTACTTC,CASSLTSGGSYEQYF,medium-sized,TRBJ2-7,TRBV7-3,TRBD2
TGTGCCACCCACGACGCGGGACAGGGGGCGAATTCACCCCTCCACTTT,CATHDAGQGANSPLHF,NA,TRBJ1-6,TRBV25-1,TRBD1
TGTGCCTGGGGACCTGTGGATGAGCAGTTCTTC,CAWGPVDEQFF,NA,TRBJ2-1,TRBV30,NA
TGTGCCAGCAGTGAAATGACTAGCGGCATGAACGAGCAGTACTTC,CASSEMTSGMNEQYF,NA,TRBJ2-7,TRBV6-1,TRBD2
TGTGCCAGCAGCCGTATGCTAGCGGACAATGAGCAGTTCTTC,CASSRMLADNEQFF,NA,TRBJ2-1,TRBV7-7,TRBD2
TGTGCCAGCTCACCGCGGTATTATGAGCAGTTCTTC,CASSPRYYEQFF,NA,TRBJ2-1,TRBV18,NA
TGTGCCAGCAGCCCGGGGACCCTTTACAATGAGCAGTTCTTC,CASSPGTLYNEQFF,NA,TRBJ2-1,TRBV7-2,NA
TGTGCCAGCAGCTTAGGGGGGGCGAGGCAGGGATACAATGAGCAGTTCTTC,CASSLGGARQGYNEQFF,NA,TRBJ2-1,TRBV7-9,NA
TGTGCCAGCAGCCCAATAGACAGGTACTACGAGCAGTACTTC,CASSPIDRYYEQYF,NA,TRBJ2-7,TRBV27,NA
TGTGCCAGTAGTAATCCCGCCGGAAGCAATCAGCCCCAGCATTTT,CASSNPAGSNQPQHF,NA,TRBJ1-5,TRBV19,NA
TGTGCCAGCAGCTTTAGCGGGGGGGATCCTAACTATGGCTACACCTTC,CASSFSGGDPNYGYTF,NA,TRBJ1-2,TRBV5-4,NA
TGCGCCAGCAGCCCTGACAGATACTATGGCTACACCTTC,CASSPDRYYGYTF,few,TRBJ1-2,TRBV5-1,NA
TGCAGCGTTCGGACTAGCGGCACAGATACGCAGTATTTT,CSVRTSGTDTQYF,NA,TRBJ2-3,TRBV29-1,TRBD2
TGTGCCAGCAGGGGGGTCAGGGGCCGGGCCATCTACACCTTC,CASRGVRGRAIYTF,NA,TRBJ1-2,TRBV2,NA
TGCGCCAGCAGCCAGGGACCTTCATCAACTGAAGCTTTCTTT,CASSQGPSSTEAFF,NA,TRBJ1-1,TRBV5-1,NA
TGCGCCAGCAGCCAAGAAGGAACCCGCAATGAGCAGTTCTTC,CASSQEGTRNEQFF,NA,TRBJ2-1,TRBV4-1,NA
TGTGCCAGCAGTTACTCTGGCGGGCCCTATGATGAGCAGTTCTTC,CASSYSGGPYDEQFF,NA,TRBJ2-1,TRBV6-5,NA
TGTGCCAGGAGGCGGGGTCCCTACGAGCAGTACTTC,CARRRGPYEQYF,NA,TRBJ2-7,TRBV6-1,NA
TGTGCCAGCAGCCGCGACAGTAGCAATCAGCCCCAGCATTTT,CASSRDSSNQPQHF,NA,TRBJ1-5,TRBV2,NA
TGTGCCAGCAGCTTGGACTACCACAATGAGCAGTTCTTC,CASSLDYHNEQFF,NA,TRBJ2-1,TRBV5-4,NA
TGTGCCAGTAGTTCCGGTCGCGGGGGCGGTTATGGCTACACCTTC,CASSSGRGGGYGYTF,few,TRBJ1-2,TRBV19,NA
TGTGCCAGCAGCCAAGATGTTACTACTAGCACAGATACGCAGTATTTT,CASSQDVTTSTDTQYF,NA,TRBJ2-3,TRBV4-2,NA
TGTGCCAGCAGCCCCCGCAACGGCATCTCTCCGGACGAGCAGTACTTC,CASSPRNGISPDEQYF,NA,TRBJ2-7,TRBV21-1,NA